This entry lists 5 T cell receptor beta chains sequenced from one sample in a study of T cell responses to AZD1222 COVID-19 vaccine. The repertoire was sequenced with immunoSEQ multiplex PCR; TCRdb's copy has only in-frame clones and lacks some. This sample yields about 140,000 clones, of which approximately 90% are seen a single time; roughly 4.7% belongs to the top ten. Here the sequenced sample was peripheral blood, taken on day 0 of AZD1222 vaccination. These receptor sequences come from an adult in good health.

The CDR3 reads CASSVKQGPNQPQHF. The CDR3 DNA follows: TGTGCCAGTAGTGTGAAACAGGGCCCCAATCAGCCCCAGCATTTT. The chain uses TRBV19 and TRBJ1-5, with TRBD1 as a possible D gene (6 bases). The germline V and J ends were trimmed by 5 bases and 3 bases, with 14 bases remaining between them. This CDR3 region has 15 residues. CDR1 and CDR2 (germline): LNHDA, SQIVND (reference sequence).

The chain is built from TRBV5-6 and TRBJ1-2; 9 nucleotides align to TRBD1. CDR1 and CDR2 from the germline V gene are SGHDT and YYEEEE. The CDR3 has 15 amino acids. Losses at the gene ends were 5 bases for V and 2 bases for J; bases not matched to a gene: 7. CDR3 residues: CASRIAGTGNYGYTF. CDR3 bases: TGTGCCAGCAGAATAGCCGGGACAGGGAACTATGGCTACACCTTC.

This clone showed up just a few times. The rearrangement uses TRBV10-1 and TRBJ1-2; D remains ambiguous. The CDR3 totals 13 residues. Germline CDR1 reads WNHNN; CDR2 reads SYGVQD (reference sequence). V shed 2 bases and J shed 9 bases, with 13 bases lying between them. The CDR3 protein is CASSEGYSTSYTF. The CDR3 bases are TGCGCCAGCAGTGAGGGCTACTCTACCAGCTACACCTTC.

The chain uses TRBV19 and TRBJ1-1, with D possibly being TRBD1 (6 bases). The CDR3 extends over 14 amino acids. Germline V gene data show CDR1 as LNHDA and CDR2 as SQIVND (reference sequence). The germline V and J ends were trimmed by 2 bases and 4 bases, with 11 bases remaining between them. The CDR3 loop is CASSIRGGGTEAFF. CDR3 coding DNA: TGTGCCAGTAGTATAAGAGGGGGAGGCACTGAAGCTTTCTTT.

The rearrangement uses TRBV18 and TRBJ1-2, with D maybe TRBD1 (5 bases). This CDR3 has 15 amino acids. Trimming took off 3 bases at V and 0 bases at J, with 11 bases between the two ends. CDR1 KGHSH and CDR2 LQKENI come from the germline V gene. The CDR3 protein is CASSPVQGSNYGYTF. As DNA, the CDR3 is TGTGCCAGCTCACCCGTTCAGGGTTCTAACTATGGCTACACCTTC.